This T cell receptor (beta chain) was profiled in a study of CD4 T cells in relation to SARS-CoV-2 and coronaviruses. In the study overall: Crossreactive spike epitopes shared across donors were mapped to their HLA restriction.

On this clone: As yet, its antigen is unknown.

Assay: immunoSEQ multiplex PCR; the TCRdb copy retains only in-frame clones and omits some. The data hold tens of thousands of clones, with around 76% observed a single time. Unexposed donor CD4+ T cells date from about 2011-2018, before the COVID-19 pandemic. CD4+ T cells were isolated from the cells after around eleven days of culture. On days 3 and 7, cultures got half fresh IL-2 medium. The receptor was isolated from a human donor in good health. The sequenced sample was CD4+ T cells from PBMCs, cultured in vitro.

CDR3 sequence (DNA): TGTGCCAGCAGCATATACATCCGCCCGACACGGACTAGCAATCAGCCCCAGCATTTT. This sequence encodes CASSIYIRPTRTSNQPQHF. The rearrangement uses TRBV7-8 and TRBJ1-5, with D unresolved. The germline V and J ends were trimmed by 5 bases and 0 bases, with 23 bases remaining between them. From germline, CDR1 is SGHVS and CDR2 FQNEAQ. This CDR3 comprises 19 residues.